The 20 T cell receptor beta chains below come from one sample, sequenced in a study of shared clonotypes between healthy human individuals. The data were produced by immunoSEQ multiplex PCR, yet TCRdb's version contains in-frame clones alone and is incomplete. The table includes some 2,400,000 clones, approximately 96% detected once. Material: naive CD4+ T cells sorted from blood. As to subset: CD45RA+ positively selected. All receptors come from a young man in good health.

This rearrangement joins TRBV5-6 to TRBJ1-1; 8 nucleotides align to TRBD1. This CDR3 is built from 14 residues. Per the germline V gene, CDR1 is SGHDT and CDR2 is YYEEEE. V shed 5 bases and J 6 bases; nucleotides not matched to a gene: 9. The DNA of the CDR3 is TGTGCCAGCAGAGGAAGGACAGGGTTGTCTGAAGCTTTCTTT. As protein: CASRGRTGLSEAFF.

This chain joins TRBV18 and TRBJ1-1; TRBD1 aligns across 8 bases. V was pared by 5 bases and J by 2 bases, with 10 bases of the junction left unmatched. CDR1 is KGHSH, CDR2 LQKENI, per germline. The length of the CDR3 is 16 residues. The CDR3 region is CASSSGQAGRNTEAFF. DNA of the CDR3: TGTGCCAGCTCATCGGGACAGGCCGGGAGAAACACTGAAGCTTTCTTT.

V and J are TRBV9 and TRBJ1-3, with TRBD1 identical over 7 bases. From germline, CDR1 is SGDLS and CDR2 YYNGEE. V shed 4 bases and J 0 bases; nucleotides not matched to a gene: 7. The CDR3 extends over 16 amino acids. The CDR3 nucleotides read TGTGCCAGCAGCTCGGACAGGATGATCTCTGGAAACACCATATATTTT. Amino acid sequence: CASSSDRMISGNTIYF.

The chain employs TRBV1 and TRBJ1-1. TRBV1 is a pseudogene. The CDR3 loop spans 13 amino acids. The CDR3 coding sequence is TGCACCAGCAGCCAAGATCCGCAGGAGGACGCTTTCTTT. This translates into CTSSQDPQEDAFF.

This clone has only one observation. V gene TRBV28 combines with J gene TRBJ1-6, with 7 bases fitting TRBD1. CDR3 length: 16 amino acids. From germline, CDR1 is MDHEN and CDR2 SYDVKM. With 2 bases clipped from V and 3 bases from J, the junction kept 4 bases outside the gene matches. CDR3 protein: CASSLIGQDYNSPLHF. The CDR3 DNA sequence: TGTGCCAGCAGTTTAATAGGACAGGACTATAATTCACCCCTCCACTTT.

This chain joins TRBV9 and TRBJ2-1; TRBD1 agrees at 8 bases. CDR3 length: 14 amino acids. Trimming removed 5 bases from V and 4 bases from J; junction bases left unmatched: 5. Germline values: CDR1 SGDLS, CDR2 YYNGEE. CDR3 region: CASSDGDRYNEQFF. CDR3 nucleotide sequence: TGTGCCAGCAGTGACGGGGACAGGTACAATGAGCAGTTCTTC.

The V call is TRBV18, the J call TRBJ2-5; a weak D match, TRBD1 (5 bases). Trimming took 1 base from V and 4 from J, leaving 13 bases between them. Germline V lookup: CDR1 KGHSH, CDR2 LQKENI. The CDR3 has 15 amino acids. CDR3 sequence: CASSPQQGQGETQYF. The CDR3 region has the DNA TGTGCCAGCTCACCACAGCAGGGCCAAGGAGAGACCCAGTACTTC. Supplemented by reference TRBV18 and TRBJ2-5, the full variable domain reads NAGVMQNPRHLVRRRGQEARLRCSPMKGHSHVYWYRQLPEEGLKFMVYLQKENIIDESGMPKERFSAEFPKEGPSILRIQQVVRGDSAAYFCASSPQQGQGETQYFGPGTRLLVL.

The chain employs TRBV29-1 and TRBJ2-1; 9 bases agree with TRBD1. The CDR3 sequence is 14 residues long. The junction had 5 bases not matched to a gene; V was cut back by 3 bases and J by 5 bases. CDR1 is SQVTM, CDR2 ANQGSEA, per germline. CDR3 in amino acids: CSVERTGEHNEQFF. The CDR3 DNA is TGCAGCGTTGAGAGGACAGGGGAGCACAATGAGCAGTTCTTC.

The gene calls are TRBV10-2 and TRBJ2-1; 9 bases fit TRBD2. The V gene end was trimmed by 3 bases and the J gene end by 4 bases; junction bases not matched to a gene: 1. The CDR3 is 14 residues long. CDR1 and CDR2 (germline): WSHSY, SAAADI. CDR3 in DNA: TGCGCCAGCAGTGAAGCGGGAGGATACAATGAGCAGTTCTTC. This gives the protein CASSEAGGYNEQFF.

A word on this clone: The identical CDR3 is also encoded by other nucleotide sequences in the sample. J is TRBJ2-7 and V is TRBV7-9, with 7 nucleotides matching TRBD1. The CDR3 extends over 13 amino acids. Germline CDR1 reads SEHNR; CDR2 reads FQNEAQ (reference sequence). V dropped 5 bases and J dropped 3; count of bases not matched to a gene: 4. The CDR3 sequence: CASSPGTVYEQYF. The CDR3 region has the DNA TGTGCCAGCAGCCCAGGGACAGTCTACGAGCAGTACTTC.

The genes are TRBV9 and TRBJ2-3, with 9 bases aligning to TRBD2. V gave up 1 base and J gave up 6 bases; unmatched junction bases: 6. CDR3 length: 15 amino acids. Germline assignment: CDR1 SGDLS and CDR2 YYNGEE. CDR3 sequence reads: CASSVWGGRADTQYF. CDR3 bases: TGTGCCAGCAGCGTATGGGGCGGGAGGGCGGATACGCAGTATTTT.

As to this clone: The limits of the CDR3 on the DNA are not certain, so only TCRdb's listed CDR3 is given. The CDR3 spells CASSWGQGTHSGANVLTF. The genes are TRBV5-1 and TRBJ2-6; TRBD1, the table's D call, lacks a check against the DNA. CDR1 and CDR2 (germline): SGHRS, YFSETQ. The CDR3 region is 18 residues in length, termini included.

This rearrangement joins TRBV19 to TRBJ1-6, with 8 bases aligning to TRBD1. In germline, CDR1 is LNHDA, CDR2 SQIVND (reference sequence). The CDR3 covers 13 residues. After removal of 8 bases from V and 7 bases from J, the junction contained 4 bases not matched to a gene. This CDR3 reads CASQTGANSPLHF. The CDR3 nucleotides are TGTGCCAGTCAGACAGGGGCAAATTCACCCCTCCACTTT.

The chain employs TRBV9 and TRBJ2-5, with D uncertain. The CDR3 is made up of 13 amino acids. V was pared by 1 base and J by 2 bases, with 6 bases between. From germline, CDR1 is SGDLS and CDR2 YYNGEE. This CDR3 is CASSVQAQETQYF. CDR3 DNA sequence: TGTGCCAGCAGCGTACAAGCTCAAGAGACCCAGTACTTC.

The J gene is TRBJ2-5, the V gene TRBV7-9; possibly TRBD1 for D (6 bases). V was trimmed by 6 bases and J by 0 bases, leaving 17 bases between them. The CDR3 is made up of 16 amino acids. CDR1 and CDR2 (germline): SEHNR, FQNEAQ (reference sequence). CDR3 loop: CASSHYDRWYQETQYF. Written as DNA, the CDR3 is TGTGCCAGCAGTCATTACGACAGGTGGTACCAAGAGACCCAGTACTTC.

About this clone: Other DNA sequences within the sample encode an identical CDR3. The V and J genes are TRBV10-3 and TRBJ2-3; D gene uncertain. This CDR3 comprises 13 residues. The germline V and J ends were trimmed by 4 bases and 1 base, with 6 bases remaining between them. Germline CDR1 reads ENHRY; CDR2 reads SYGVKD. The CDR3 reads CAISVQGTDTQYF. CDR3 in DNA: TGTGCCATCAGTGTCCAGGGCACAGATACGCAGTATTTT.

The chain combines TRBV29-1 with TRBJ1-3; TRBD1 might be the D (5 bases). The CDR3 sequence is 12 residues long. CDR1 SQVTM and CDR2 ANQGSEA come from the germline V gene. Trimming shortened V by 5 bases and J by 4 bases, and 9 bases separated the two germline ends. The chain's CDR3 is CSVRDGGNTIYF. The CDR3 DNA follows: TGCAGCGTTCGGGACGGCGGAAACACCATATATTTT.

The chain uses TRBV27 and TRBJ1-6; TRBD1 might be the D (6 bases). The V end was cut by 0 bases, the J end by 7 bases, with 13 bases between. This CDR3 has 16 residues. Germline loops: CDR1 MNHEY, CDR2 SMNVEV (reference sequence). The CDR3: CASSLSSGTRNSPLHF. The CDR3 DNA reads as TGTGCCAGCAGTTTATCCTCCGGGACAAGAAATTCACCCCTCCACTTT.

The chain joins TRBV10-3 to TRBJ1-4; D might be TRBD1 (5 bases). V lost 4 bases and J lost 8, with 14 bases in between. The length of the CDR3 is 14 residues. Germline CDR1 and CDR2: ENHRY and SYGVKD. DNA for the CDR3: TGTGCCATCAGTGCGGGACCCGAGGGCGAAAAACTGTTTTTT. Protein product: CAISAGPEGEKLFF.

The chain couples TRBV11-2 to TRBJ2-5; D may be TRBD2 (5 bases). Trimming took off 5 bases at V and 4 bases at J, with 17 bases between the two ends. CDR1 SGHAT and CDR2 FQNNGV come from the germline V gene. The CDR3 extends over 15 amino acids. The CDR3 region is CASSPWESPGETQYF. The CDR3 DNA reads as TGTGCCAGCAGCCCTTGGGAGAGCCCCGGAGAGACCCAGTACTTC.